This is a list of T cell receptor beta chains from one sample in a study of blood T cell repertoires in COVID-19. Sequencing used immunoSEQ multiplex PCR; TCRdb keeps in-frame clones, though not all of them. The repertoire holds around 110,000 clones, about nine tenths seen once, with 1.5% to 2% in the top ten. The sequenced sample consisted of peripheral blood. Source of these receptors: a human donor with active COVID-19. The donor label of this sample is uncertain. The CDR3 runs from the conserved cysteine through the conserved F or W. A D gene is named only where the DNA matches it firmly. Size is stated for part of the rows, as once, few or many counts, or as a class when the clone is expanded.

V	D	J	size	DNA	CDR3
TRBV6-6	TRBD1	TRBJ2-7	NA	TGTGCCAGCAGTTTAGACAGGGGGCACTACGAGCAGTACTTC	CASSLDRGHYEQYF
TRBV4-3	NA	TRBJ2-5	NA	TGCGCCAGCAGCCAAGGACGGGGTGAGACCCAGTACTTC	CASSQGRGETQYF
TRBV4-2	TRBD2	TRBJ2-2	once	TGTGCCAGCAGCCCGCACGGGGCTAGCGGGGACCTCAAGAACACCGGGGAGCTGTTTTTT	CASSPHGASGDLKNTGELFF
TRBV11-3	TRBD1	TRBJ1-3	NA	TGTGCCAGCAGCTCCCGGGACAGTGGAAACACCATATATTTT	CASSSRDSGNTIYF
TRBV16	TRBD2	TRBJ2-1	NA	TGTGCCAGCAGCCAAGTCGGGAGGGGTAATGAGCAGTTCTTC	CASSQVGRGNEQFF
TRBV27	TRBD2	TRBJ2-1	NA	TGTGCCAGCAGTTCCCGGGGGGATATATACAATGAGCAGTTCTTC	CASSSRGDIYNEQFF
TRBV9	TRBD1	TRBJ2-7	NA	TGTGCCAGCAGCCCCACAGGAGGGGTGACAGGGGGGTTTTACGAGCAGTACTTC	CASSPTGGVTGGFYEQYF
TRBV5-1	TRBD1	TRBJ1-1	once	TGCGCCAGCAGCCCGCCGGGACAGGTGATGAACACTGAAGCTTTCTTT	CASSPPGQVMNTEAFF
TRBV7-7	TRBD2	TRBJ2-3	NA	TGTGCTAGCAGCTTGGGGCGGGGAGGGACAGATACGCAGTATTTT	CASSLGRGGTDTQYF
TRBV19	TRBD1	TRBJ2-7	once	TGTGCCAGTAGTACCCCGACAGGGAGTGGCTACGAGCAGTACTTC	CASSTPTGSGYEQYF
TRBV6-2/TRBV6-3	NA	TRBJ1-1	NA	TGTGCCAGCAGTTACGGGGCGGCCGTATCCCACGATGAAGCTTTCTTT	CASSYGAAVSHDEAFF
TRBV27	TRBD1	TRBJ2-4	NA	TGTGCCAGCAGTTTCGTGACCGGGACAGGTGTTATACTAGCCAAAAACATTCAGTACTTC	CASSFVTGTGVILAKNIQYF
TRBV7-9	TRBD2	TRBJ2-3	NA	TGTGCCAGCAGGGGGATTAGCGGGGGTCCGGCGGATACGCAGTATTTT	CASRGISGGPADTQYF
TRBV3-1/TRBV3-2	NA	TRBJ2-1	NA	TGTGCCAGCAGCCCTAGGTTGGGGGGGGGCCGGGTTGAGCAGTTCTTC	CASSPRLGGGRVEQFF
TRBV6-4	NA	TRBJ2-3	NA	TGTGCCAGCAGTGAGGGCGGGGCCAGCACAGATACGCAGTATTTT	CASSEGGASTDTQYF
TRBV4-1	TRBD1	TRBJ2-6	NA	TGCGCCAGCAGCCTATCCGGGACAGGGGGCGCTGGGGCCAACGTCCTGACTTTC	CASSLSGTGGAGANVLTF
TRBV9	TRBD1	TRBJ1-2	NA	TGTGCCAGCAGTCTTCAACCGGACGGATGGGGGACAGGCTATGGCTACACCTTC	CASSLQPDGWGTGYGYTF
TRBV29-1	NA	TRBJ2-5	NA	TGCAGCGTTGATTGGCGGGAGACCCAGTACTTC	CSVDWRETQYF
TRBV7-2	NA	TRBJ2-7	NA	TGTGCCAGCAGACGAACTAGTGGGAGCTCCTACGAGCAGTACTTC	CASRRTSGSSYEQYF
TRBV10-3	NA	TRBJ2-1	NA	TGTGCCATCAGCCTCAGCGGCTCCTACAATGAGCAGTTCTTC	CAISLSGSYNEQFF
TRBV3-1/TRBV3-2	TRBD1	TRBJ2-6	NA	TGTGCCAGCAGCCAAGTTCGGGACAGGCACTCTGGGGCCAACGTCCTGACTTTC	CASSQVRDRHSGANVLTF
TRBV2	NA	TRBJ1-1	NA	TGTGCCAGCAGTGATGGGCAGGGGTGGACTGAAGCTTTCTTT	CASSDGQGWTEAFF
TRBV18	NA	TRBJ1-2	NA	TGTGCCAGCTCACCACTCGGGGAGACCTATGGCTACACCTTC	CASSPLGETYGYTF
TRBV27	NA	TRBJ2-3	NA	TGTGCCAGCAGTTTAGGTTTAGCGACAGATACGCAGTATTTT	CASSLGLATDTQYF
TRBV19	TRBD1	TRBJ2-6	NA	TGTGCCAGTAGATCATCGACAGGGATCGGGGCCAACGTCCTGACTTTC	CASRSSTGIGANVLTF